These 22 T cell receptor beta chains originate from one sample sequenced in a study of blood T cell repertoires in COVID-19. Assay used: immunoSEQ multiplex PCR; TCRdb lists only in-frame clones, some missing. The profile covers about 480,000 clones, with 70% to 90% appearing a single time and roughly 7.3% taken by the ten largest. Sequencing was done on a sample of peripheral blood. Receptor source: a woman between 45 and 60 years old with COVID-19, enrolled during active disease.

This sequence joins TRBV27 and TRBJ1-2, with D possibly being TRBD1 (6 bases). This CDR3 spans 15 amino acids. V lost 5 bases and J lost 3, with 16 bases in between. CDR1 MNHEY and CDR2 SMNVEV come from the germline V gene (reference sequence). CDR3 nucleotide sequence: TGTGCCAGCAGTCTAACCCCCGGGGGGCACTATGGCTACACCTTC. Protein product: CASSLTPGGHYGYTF.

CDR3 nucleotides: TGTGCCAGTAGTGTGTCCAACAGGGTGAATCAGCCCCAGCATTTT. As protein: CASSVSNRVNQPQHF. The rearrangement uses TRBV19 and TRBJ1-5; tentative D call: TRBD1 (6 bases). This CDR3 has 15 residues. CDR1 is LNHDA and CDR2 is SQIVND in the germline V gene (reference sequence). The V end was cut by 5 bases, the J end by 4 bases, with 15 bases between.

The chain links TRBV29-1 to TRBJ1-2; D might be TRBD1 (5 bases). CDR1 and CDR2 from the germline V gene are SQVTM and ANQGSEA. The CDR3 loop spans 15 amino acids. Trimming removed 4 bases at V and 3 bases at J, with 18 bases between. This CDR3 reads CSVVRVREEDYGYTF. In DNA form, the CDR3 reads TGCAGCGTTGTACGAGTCAGGGAAGAAGACTATGGCTACACCTTC.

A single count supports this clone. The genes are TRBV29-1 and TRBJ1-3; D is perhaps TRBD1 (5 bases). This CDR3 contains 14 residues. Germline CDR1 is SQVTM and CDR2 is ANQGSEA. V was shortened by 7 bases and J by 0 bases, with 13 bases between the two germline ends. The CDR3 sequence is CSAGLSSSGNTIYF. The CDR3 DNA is TGCAGCGCGGGACTCTCGAGCTCTGGAAACACCATATATTTT.

The V gene is TRBV11-2, the J gene TRBJ1-1; 7 positions agree with TRBD1. CDR1 is SGHAT, CDR2 FQNNGV, per germline. The trim removed 5 bases at V and 1 base at J, leaving 10 bases unmatched. This CDR3 region has 16 residues. CDR3 in amino acids: CASSHPPDRANTEAFF. CDR3 DNA: TGTGCCAGCAGCCATCCCCCCGACAGGGCGAACACTGAAGCTTTCTTT.

This clone was seen only once. The rearrangement joins TRBV7-8 to TRBJ2-7; the D gene is possibly TRBD2 (5 bases). The CDR3 length is 14 residues. Germline lookup yields CDR1 SGHVS and CDR2 FQNEAQ. V lost 5 bases, J lost 3 bases, and 14 bases lay in between. The CDR3 sequence is CASSPPGKFYEQYF. For the CDR3, the DNA is TGTGCCAGCAGCCCCCCGGGAAAGTTCTACGAGCAGTACTTC.

In its sample, this clone was seen once. V usage is TRBV7-2 and J usage is TRBJ2-1; D unclear. Trimming stripped 6 bases from V and 0 bases from J, with 9 bases between. Germline V gene sequence: CDR1 SGHTA, CDR2 FQGNSA. This CDR3 contains 14 residues. CDR3 amino acids: CASRSPSSYNEQFF. The CDR3 DNA follows: TGTGCCAGCAGGTCCCCGAGCTCCTACAATGAGCAGTTCTTC.

The J gene is TRBJ1-1, the V gene TRBV5-5; 7 bases are a match to TRBD1. The V and J ends lost 1 base and 10 bases, in that order; junction bases with no gene match: 13. Germline V CDR1 and CDR2: SGHKS, YYEKEE (reference sequence). The CDR3 runs 15 residues. Here the CDR3 DNA reads TGTGCCAGCAGCTTGATAACAGGGGAACACGTTGGAGCTTTCTTT. It specifies CASSLITGEHVGAFF.

V gene TRBV29-1 combines with J gene TRBJ1-4; 8 bases are shared with TRBD1. V gave up 7 bases and J gave up 10 bases; unmatched junction bases: 5. There are 11 residues in the CDR3. The germline gives CDR1 SQVTM, CDR2 ANQGSEA. As DNA, the CDR3 is TGCAGCGGGACAGGGTTGGGAAAACTGTTTTTT. This translates into CSGTGLGKLFF.

This chain connects TRBV19 to TRBJ1-4; D uncertain. The V gene lost 5 bases and the J gene lost 8 bases, with 9 bases spanning the gap. CDR1 is LNHDA and CDR2 is SQIVND in the germline V gene (reference sequence). The CDR3 loop spans 12 amino acids. The CDR3 reads CASSWTGEKLFF. CDR3 nucleotide sequence: TGTGCCAGTAGTTGGACTGGGGAAAAACTGTTTTTT.

The chain is built from TRBV2 and TRBJ1-3; D not resolved. CDR3 length: 13 amino acids. Germline CDR1 and CDR2: SNHLY and FYNNEI. V lost 4 bases to trimming and J lost 9 bases, with 13 bases between them. The CDR3 DNA is TGTGCCAGCAGTGGTTCCCTGGGGAGCACCATATATTTT. This encodes CASSGSLGSTIYF.

The chain carries TRBV19 and TRBJ2-7; D gene unclear. The V end was cut by 4 bases, the J end by 7 bases, with 11 bases between. CDR1 and CDR2 (germline): LNHDA, SQIVND (reference sequence). The CDR3 contains 12 residues. The chain's CDR3 is CASSNTPEEQYF. The CDR3 coding sequence is TGTGCCAGTAGTAACACCCCGGAGGAGCAGTACTTC.

This chain connects TRBV19 to TRBJ1-2; D perhaps matches TRBD1 (5 bases). Trimming took off 1 base at V and 8 bases at J, with 11 bases between the two ends. The CDR3 length is 13 residues. The germline CDR1 and CDR2 sequences are LNHDA and SQIVND (reference sequence). DNA of the CDR3: TGTGCCAGTAGTATAGCGCAGGGTTGGGGCTACACCTTC. Protein: CASSIAQGWGYTF.

This clone occurred once. The gene calls are TRBV7-2 and TRBJ2-7; possibly TRBD2 for D (5 bases). This CDR3 spans 15 amino acids. Germline CDR1 is SGHTA and CDR2 is FQGNSA. V lost 5 bases to trimming and J lost 2 bases, with 16 bases between them. CDR3 sequence: CASSLDQSGAYEQYF. The DNA for the CDR3 is TGTGCCAGCAGCCTAGACCAATCCGGGGCCTACGAGCAGTACTTC. Using reference TRBV7-2 and TRBJ2-7 for the parts outside the CDR3, the full variable domain is GAGVSQSPSNKVTEKGKDVELRCDPISGHTALYWYRQSLGQGLEFLIYFQGNSAPDKSGLPSDRFSAERTGGSVSTLTIQRTQQEDSAVYLCASSLDQSGAYEQYFGPGTRLTVT.

The chain combines TRBV27 with TRBJ2-7, with unresolved D. The CDR3 is 12 residues long. Trimming removed 4 bases at V and 2 bases at J, with 6 bases between. CDR1 is MNHEY, CDR2 SMNVEV, per germline (reference sequence). This CDR3 is CASSSSPYEQYF. The DNA for the CDR3 is TGTGCCAGCAGTTCCTCCCCCTACGAGCAGTACTTC.

This chain links TRBV10-3 with TRBJ1-2; D is possibly TRBD1 (6 bases). The CDR3 spans 14 residues. V was trimmed by 6 bases and J by 2 bases, leaving 13 bases between them. In germline, CDR1 is ENHRY, CDR2 SYGVKD. The CDR3 region is CAIRGDMENYGYTF. Written as DNA, the CDR3 is TGTGCCATCAGGGGGGACATGGAAAACTATGGCTACACCTTC.

This sequence joins TRBV19 and TRBJ1-6; 8 nucleotides align to TRBD1. The J segment lost 8 bases and the V segment lost 0 bases, leaving 3 bases of the junction unmatched. The germline V gene has CDR1 LNHDA and CDR2 SQIVND (reference sequence). The CDR3 length is 15 residues. The CDR3: CASSIEYRGDSPLHF. The CDR3 nucleotides are TGTGCCAGTAGTATAGAGTACAGGGGGGATTCACCCCTCCACTTT.

This clone showed up just once. V usage is TRBV7-9 and J usage is TRBJ1-2; D is perhaps TRBD1 (6 bases). CDR3 length: 14 residues. Germline V CDR1 and CDR2: SEHNR, FQNEAQ (reference sequence). V shed 5 bases and J shed 8 bases, with 18 bases lying between them. The DNA for the CDR3 is TGTGCCAGCAGCCACAACAGGGCCTCCAACGGCTACACCTTC. This translates into CASSHNRASNGYTF.

This chain connects TRBV5-5 to TRBJ2-5; 9 bases match TRBD2. From germline, CDR1 is SGHKS and CDR2 YYEKEE (reference sequence). The length of the CDR3 is 18 residues. After removal of 2 bases from V and 5 bases from J, the junction contained 16 bases not matched to a gene. Here the CDR3 reads CASSLSRGGAGYGETQYF. The CDR3 region has the DNA TGTGCCAGCAGCTTAAGTCGCGGGGGGGCCGGTTATGGGGAGACCCAGTACTTC.

This clone was seen a handful of times. The V and J genes are TRBV5-1 and TRBJ2-7; perhaps TRBD2 as D (5 bases). There are 13 residues in the CDR3. V shed 5 bases and J shed 3 bases, with 12 bases lying between them. Germline values: CDR1 SGHRS, CDR2 YFSETQ. CDR3: CASSSGILYEQYF. In DNA, the CDR3 is TGCGCCAGCAGTTCCGGGATTCTCTACGAGCAGTACTTC.

The chain is built from TRBV29-1 and TRBJ1-2; a weak D match, TRBD1 (5 bases). Between the trimmed V and J ends, which lost 6 bases and 1 base, there was a span of 15 bases. The CDR3 has 14 amino acids. Germline V gives CDR1 SQVTM, CDR2 ANQGSEA. The CDR3 protein is CSVTGEGVNYGYTF. The CDR3 DNA is TGCAGCGTAACGGGGGAAGGGGTTAACTATGGCTACACCTTC.

The chain employs TRBV7-6 and TRBJ2-1; maybe TRBD2 (6 bases). CDR1 is SGHVS and CDR2 is FNYEAQ in the germline V gene. Trimming took 5 bases from V and 1 from J, leaving 12 bases between them. This CDR3 contains 15 residues. CDR3 bases: TGTGCCAGCAGCGGCGGGGATGGGTCCTACAATGAGCAGTTCTTC. Encoded protein: CASSGGDGSYNEQFF.